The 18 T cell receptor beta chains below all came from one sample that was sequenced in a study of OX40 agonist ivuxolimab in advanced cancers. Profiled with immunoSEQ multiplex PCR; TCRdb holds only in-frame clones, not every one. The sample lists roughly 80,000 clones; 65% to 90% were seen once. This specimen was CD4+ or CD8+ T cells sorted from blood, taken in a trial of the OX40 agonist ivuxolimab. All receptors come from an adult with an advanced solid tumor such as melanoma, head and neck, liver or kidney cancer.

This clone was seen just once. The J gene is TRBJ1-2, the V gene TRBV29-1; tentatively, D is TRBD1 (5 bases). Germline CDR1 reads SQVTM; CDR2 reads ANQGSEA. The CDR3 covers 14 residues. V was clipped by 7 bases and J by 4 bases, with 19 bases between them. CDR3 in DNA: TGCAGCGCCCCCGGCTCCAGGGCTCGCTATGGCTACACCTTC. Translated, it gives CSAPGSRARYGYTF.

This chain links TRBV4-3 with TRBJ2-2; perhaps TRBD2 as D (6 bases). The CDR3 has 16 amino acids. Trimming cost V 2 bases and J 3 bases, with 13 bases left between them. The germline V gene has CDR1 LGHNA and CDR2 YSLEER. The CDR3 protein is CASSQLPTRDTGELFF. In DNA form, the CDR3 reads TGCGCCAGCAGCCAACTCCCGACTAGGGACACCGGGGAGCTGTTTTTT.

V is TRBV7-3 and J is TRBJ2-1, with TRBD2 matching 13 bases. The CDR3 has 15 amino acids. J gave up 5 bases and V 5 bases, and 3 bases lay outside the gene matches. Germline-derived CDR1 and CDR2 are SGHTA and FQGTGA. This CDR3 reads CASSRGLAGDNEQFF. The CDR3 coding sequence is TGTGCCAGCAGCCGCGGACTAGCGGGGGACAATGAGCAGTTCTTC.

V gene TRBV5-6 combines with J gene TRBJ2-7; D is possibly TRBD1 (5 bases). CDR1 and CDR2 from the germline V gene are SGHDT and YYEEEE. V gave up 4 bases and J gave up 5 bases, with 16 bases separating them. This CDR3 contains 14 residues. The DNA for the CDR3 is TGTGCCAGCAGCCATATAACAGGTAGGGACGAGCAGTACTTC. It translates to CASSHITGRDEQYF.

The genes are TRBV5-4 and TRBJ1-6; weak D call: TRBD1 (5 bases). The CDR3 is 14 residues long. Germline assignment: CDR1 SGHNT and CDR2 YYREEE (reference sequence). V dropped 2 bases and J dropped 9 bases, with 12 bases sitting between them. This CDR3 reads CASSLRDGISPLHF. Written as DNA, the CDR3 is TGTGCCAGCAGCTTAAGGGACGGTATTTCACCCCTCCACTTT.

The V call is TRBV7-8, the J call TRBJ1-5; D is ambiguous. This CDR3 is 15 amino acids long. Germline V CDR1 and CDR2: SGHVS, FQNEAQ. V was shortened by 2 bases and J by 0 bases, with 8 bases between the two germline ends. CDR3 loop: CASSLREDSNQPQHF. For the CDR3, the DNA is TGTGCCAGCAGCTTACGGGAGGATAGCAATCAGCCCCAGCATTTT.

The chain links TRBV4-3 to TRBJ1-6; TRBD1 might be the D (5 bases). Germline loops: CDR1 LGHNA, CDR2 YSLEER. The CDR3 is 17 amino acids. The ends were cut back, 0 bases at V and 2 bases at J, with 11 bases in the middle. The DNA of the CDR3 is TGCGCCAGCAGCCAAGAATTAGGGGTGCCCTATAATTCACCCCTCCACTTT. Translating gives CASSQELGVPYNSPLHF.

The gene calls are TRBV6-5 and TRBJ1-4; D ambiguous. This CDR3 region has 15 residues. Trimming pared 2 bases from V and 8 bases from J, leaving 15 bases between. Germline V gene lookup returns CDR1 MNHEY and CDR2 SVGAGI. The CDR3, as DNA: TGTGCCAGCAGTTACCAGTCGGTAGGGAGAGAAAAACTGTTTTTT. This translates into CASSYQSVGREKLFF.

This CDR3 is CASSLGRGLAGNSYEQYF. The CDR3 DNA is TGTGCCAGCAGCTTAGGCCGGGGACTAGCGGGGAACTCCTACGAGCAGTACTTC. The chain is built from TRBV11-2 and TRBJ2-7; 13 positions match TRBD2. V shed 1 base and J 0 bases; nucleotides not matched to a gene: 6. The CDR3 is 18 amino acids. Germline V gives CDR1 SGHAT, CDR2 FQNNGV.

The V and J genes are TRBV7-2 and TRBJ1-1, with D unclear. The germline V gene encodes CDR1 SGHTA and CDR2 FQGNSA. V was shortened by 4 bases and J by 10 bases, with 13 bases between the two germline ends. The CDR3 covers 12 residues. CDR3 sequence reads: CASSSSATGAFF. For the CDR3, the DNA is TGTGCCAGCAGCTCGTCGGCCACGGGAGCTTTCTTT.

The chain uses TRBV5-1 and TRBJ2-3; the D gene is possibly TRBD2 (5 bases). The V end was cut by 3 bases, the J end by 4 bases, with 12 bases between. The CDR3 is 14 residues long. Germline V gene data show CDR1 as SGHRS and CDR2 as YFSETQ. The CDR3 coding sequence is TGCGCCAGCAGCTCCGTGGGAGCAGCAGATACGCAGTATTTT. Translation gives CASSSVGAADTQYF.

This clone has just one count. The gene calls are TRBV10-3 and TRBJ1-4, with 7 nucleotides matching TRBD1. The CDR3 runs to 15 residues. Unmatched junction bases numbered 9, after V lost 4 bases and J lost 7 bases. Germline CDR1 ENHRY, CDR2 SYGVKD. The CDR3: CAISAGQDSGEKLFF. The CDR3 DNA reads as TGTGCCATCAGTGCCGGACAGGATAGCGGTGAAAAACTGTTTTTT.

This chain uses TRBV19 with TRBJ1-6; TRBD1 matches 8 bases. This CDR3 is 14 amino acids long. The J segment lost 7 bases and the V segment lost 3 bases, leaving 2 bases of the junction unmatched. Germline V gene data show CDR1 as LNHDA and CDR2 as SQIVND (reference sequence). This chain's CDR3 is CASSITGGNSPLHF. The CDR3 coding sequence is TGTGCCAGTAGTATTACAGGGGGGAATTCACCCCTCCACTTT.

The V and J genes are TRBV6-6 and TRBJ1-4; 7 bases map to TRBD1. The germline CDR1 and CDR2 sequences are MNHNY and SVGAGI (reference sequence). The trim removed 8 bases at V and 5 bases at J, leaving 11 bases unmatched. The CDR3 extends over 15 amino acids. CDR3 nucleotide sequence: TGTGCCAGCCAACCCCCCTCAGGGGGGAATGAAAAACTGTTTTTT. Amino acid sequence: CASQPPSGGNEKLFF.

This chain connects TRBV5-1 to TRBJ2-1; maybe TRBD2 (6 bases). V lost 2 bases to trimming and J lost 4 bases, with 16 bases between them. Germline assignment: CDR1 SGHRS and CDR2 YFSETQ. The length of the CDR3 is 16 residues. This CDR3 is CASSLEAGPGYNEQFF. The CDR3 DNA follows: TGCGCCAGCAGCTTAGAGGCGGGACCCGGATACAATGAGCAGTTCTTC.

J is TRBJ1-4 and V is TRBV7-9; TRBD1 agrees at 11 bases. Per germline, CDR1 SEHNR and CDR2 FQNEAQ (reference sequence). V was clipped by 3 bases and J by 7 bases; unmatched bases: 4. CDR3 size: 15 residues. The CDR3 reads CASSFGTGGSEKLFF. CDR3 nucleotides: TGTGCCAGCAGCTTCGGGACAGGGGGAAGTGAAAAACTGTTTTTT.

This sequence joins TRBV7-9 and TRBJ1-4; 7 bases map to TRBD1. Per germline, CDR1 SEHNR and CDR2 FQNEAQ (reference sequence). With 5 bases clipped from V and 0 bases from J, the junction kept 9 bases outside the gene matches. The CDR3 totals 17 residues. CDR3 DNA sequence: TGTGCCAGCAGCCCCAGGGGGGATCAAGCAACTAATGAAAAACTGTTTTTT. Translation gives CASSPRGDQATNEKLFF.

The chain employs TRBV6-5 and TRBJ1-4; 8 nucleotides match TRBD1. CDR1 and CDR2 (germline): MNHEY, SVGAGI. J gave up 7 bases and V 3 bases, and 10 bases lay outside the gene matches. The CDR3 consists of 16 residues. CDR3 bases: TGTGCCAGCAGTTATGGACAGGGATGGAGTGCTGAAAAACTGTTTTTT. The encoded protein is CASSYGQGWSAEKLFF.